This TCR beta chain was obtained from a study of cytomegalovirus exposure and HLA in healthy donors. The PCR contained 60 Vbeta and 13 Jbeta primers. TCRdb keeps only in-frame clones here, not all; method: immunoSEQ multiplex PCR. The sample consists of about 110,000 clones, around 80% of them appearing once. This clone has a handful of counts. This TCR came from a man between 25 and 39 years old in good health and CMV-seropositive. The sequenced sample was PBMCs.

The CDR3 coding sequence is TGTGCCAGCAGGAAGGGAGGGTTTTCACCCCTCCACTTT. Its translation is CASRKGGFSPLHF. V and J are TRBV2 and TRBJ1-6, with D unclear. Germline lookup yields CDR1 SNHLY and CDR2 FYNNEI. This CDR3 comprises 13 residues. Trimming pared 6 bases from V and 9 bases from J, leaving 12 bases between.